Given below is one T cell receptor (beta chain) in context. No antigen is known for it. Germline V CDR1 and CDR2: GTSNPN, SVGIG (reference sequence). This CDR3 region has 14 residues. V gave up 2 bases and J gave up 5 bases; unmatched junction bases: 3. The PCR ran on 60 Vbeta and 13 Jbeta primers. The table came from immunoSEQ multiplex PCR; TCRdb's copy has only in-frame clones and leaves some out. This sample has around 170,000 clones, with about three quarters found just once. This specimen belongs to a study of cytomegalovirus exposure and HLA in healthy donors. Study-level results: Highly shared sequence variants in one cluster were likely a sequencing artifact. There were reportedly fewer N-insertions in an Asian-associated ancestry cluster than the roughly 670-donor mean, in a later analysis. TCR beta sequences reportedly predicted most subjects' HLA-A and HLA-B alleles accurately.

The gene calls are TRBV30 and TRBJ1-1, with 12 bases aligning to TRBD1. This TCR was sampled from a woman in her 50s in good health and CMV-seropositive. Sequencing input: PBMCs. As DNA, the CDR3 is TGTGCCTGGAGTCGGGACAGGGGGCCAACTGAAGCTTTCTTT. Its translation is CAWSRDRGPTEAFF.